This T cell receptor (beta chain) was sequenced for a study of blood T cell repertoires in COVID-19. For the study at large: COVID-19 samples, acute and convalescent, were from the United States, Italy and Spain.

The CDR3 has 14 amino acids. Germline CDR1 is LNHDA and CDR2 is SQIVND (reference sequence). The V and J ends lost 8 bases and 3 bases respectively, with 14 bases between them. The method was immunoSEQ multiplex PCR; TCRdb's version includes in-frame clones alone and lacks a portion of them. The data show fewer than 70,000 clones, about 78% seen once. Sample: peripheral blood. The gene calls are TRBV19 and TRBJ1-5; maybe TRBD1 (5 bases). The sequence came from a human donor in a cohort sampled during active COVID-19. In DNA form, the CDR3 reads TGTGCCAGTGCCCTCGACAGAAACAATCAGCCCCAGCATTTT. Protein: CASALDRNNQPQHF. Based on the CDR3 plus reference TRBV19 and TRBJ1-5, the full variable domain is DGGITQSPKYLFRKEGQNVTLSCEQNLNHDAMYWYRQDPGQGLRLIYYSQIVNDFQKGDIAEGYSVSREKKESFPLTVTSAQKNPTAFYLCASALDRNNQPQHFGDGTRLSIL.